This entry features one T cell receptor beta chain sequence. Treatment meaning: preoperative locoregional IRX-2 cytokine immunotherapy. Samples came from a phase Ib trial of preoperative locoregional IRX-2 cytokine immunotherapy. The data were taken from a study of preoperative IRX-2 immunotherapy in early breast cancer. The CDR3 sequence is 13 residues long. The J segment lost 6 bases and the V segment lost 6 bases, leaving 5 bases of the junction unmatched. Germline V gene data show CDR1 as MNHGY and CDR2 as SAAAGT. Repertoires were generated with immunoSEQ multiplex PCR, while TCRdb's copy carries only in-frame clones and drops some. Among some 99,000 clones listed, just over 85% were seen once.

V is TRBV6-8 and J is TRBJ2-1; 7 bases fit TRBD2. The material was tumor tissue, obtained after IRX-2 immunotherapy. This sequence was found in a human donor with breast cancer. CDR3 loop: CASRVPGGNEQFF. CDR3 coding DNA: TGTGCCAGCAGGGTTCCGGGGGGCAATGAGCAGTTCTTC.